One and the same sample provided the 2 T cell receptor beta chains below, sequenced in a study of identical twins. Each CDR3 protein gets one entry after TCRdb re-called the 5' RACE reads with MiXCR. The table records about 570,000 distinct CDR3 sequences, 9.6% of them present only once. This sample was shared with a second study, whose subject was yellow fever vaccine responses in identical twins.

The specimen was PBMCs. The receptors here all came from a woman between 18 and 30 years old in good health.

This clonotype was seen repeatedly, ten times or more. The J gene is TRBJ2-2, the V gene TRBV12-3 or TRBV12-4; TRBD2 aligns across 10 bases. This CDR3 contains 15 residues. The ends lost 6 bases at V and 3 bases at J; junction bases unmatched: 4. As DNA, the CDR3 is TGTGCCAGCAGGACACTAGCGGGATACACCGGGGAGCTGTTTTTT. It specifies CASRTLAGYTGELFF.

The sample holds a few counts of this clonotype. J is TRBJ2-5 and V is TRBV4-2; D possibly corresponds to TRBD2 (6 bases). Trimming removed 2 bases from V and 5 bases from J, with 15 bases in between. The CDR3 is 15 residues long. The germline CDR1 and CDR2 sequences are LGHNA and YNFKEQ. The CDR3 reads CASSQWWREGETQYF. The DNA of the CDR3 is TGTGCCAGCAGCCAATGGTGGAGGGAAGGGGAGACCCAGTACTTC.